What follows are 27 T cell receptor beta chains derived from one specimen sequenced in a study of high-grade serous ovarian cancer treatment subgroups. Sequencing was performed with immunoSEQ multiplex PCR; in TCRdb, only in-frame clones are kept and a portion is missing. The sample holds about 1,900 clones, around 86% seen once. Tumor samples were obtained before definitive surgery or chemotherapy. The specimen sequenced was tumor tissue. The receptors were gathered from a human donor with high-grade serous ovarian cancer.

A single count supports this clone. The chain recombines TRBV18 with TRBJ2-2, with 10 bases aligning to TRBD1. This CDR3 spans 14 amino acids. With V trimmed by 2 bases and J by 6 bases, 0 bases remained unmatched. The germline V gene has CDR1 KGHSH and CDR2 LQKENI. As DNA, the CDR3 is TGTGCCAGCTCACCAGGGACAGGGGCCGGGGAGCTGTTTTTT. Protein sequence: CASSPGTGAGELFF.

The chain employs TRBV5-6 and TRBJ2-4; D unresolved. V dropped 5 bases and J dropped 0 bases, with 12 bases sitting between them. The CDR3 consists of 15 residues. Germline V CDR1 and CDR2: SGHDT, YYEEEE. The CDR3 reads CASSSTGLAKNIQYF. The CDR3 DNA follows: TGTGCCAGCAGTTCCACCGGGCTAGCCAAAAACATTCAGTACTTC.

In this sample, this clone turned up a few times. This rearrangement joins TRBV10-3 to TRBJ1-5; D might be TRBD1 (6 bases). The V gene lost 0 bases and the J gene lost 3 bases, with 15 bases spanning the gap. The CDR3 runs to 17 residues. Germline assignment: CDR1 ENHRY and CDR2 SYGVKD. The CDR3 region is CAISESEYRAPNQPQHF. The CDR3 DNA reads TGTGCCATCAGTGAGTCGGAGTACAGGGCCCCCAATCAGCCCCAGCATTTT.

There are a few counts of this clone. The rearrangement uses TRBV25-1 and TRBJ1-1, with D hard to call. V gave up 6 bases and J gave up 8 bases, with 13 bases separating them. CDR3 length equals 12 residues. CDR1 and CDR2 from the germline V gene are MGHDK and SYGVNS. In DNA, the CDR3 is TGTGCCAGCAGCCGAGGACTCTCGGAAGCTTTCTTT. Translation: CASSRGLSEAFF.

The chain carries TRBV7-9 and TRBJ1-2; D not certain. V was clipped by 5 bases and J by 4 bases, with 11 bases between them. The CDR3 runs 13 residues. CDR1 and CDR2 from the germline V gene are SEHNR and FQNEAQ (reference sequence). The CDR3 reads CASSPNEVYGYTF. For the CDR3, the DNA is TGTGCCAGCAGCCCGAATGAGGTCTATGGCTACACCTTC.

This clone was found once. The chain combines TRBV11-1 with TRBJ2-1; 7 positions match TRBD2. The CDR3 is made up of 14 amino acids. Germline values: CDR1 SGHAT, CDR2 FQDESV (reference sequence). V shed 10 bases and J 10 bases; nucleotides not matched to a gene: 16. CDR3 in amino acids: CATNSGRERGEQFF. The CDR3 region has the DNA TGTGCCACCAATAGCGGGCGGGAGCGTGGGGAGCAGTTCTTC. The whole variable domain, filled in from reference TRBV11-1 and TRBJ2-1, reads EAEVAQSPRYKITEKSQAVAFWCDPISGHATLYWYRQILGQGPELLVQFQDESVVDDSQLPKDRFSAERLKGVDSTLKIQPAELGDSAMYLCATNSGRERGEQFFGPGTRLTVL.

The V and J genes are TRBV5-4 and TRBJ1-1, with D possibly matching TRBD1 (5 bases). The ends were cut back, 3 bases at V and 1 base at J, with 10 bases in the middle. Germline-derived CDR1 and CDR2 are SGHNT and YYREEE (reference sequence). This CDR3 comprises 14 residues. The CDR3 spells CASSYYTGNTEAFF. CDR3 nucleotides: TGTGCCAGCAGCTACTATACAGGGAACACTGAAGCTTTCTTT.

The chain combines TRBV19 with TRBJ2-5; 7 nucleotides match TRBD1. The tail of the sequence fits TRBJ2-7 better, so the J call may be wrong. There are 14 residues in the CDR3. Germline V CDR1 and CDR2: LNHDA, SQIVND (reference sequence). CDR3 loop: CASSIPGTVYEQYF. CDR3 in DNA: TGTGCCAGTAGTATACCAGGGACAGTGTACGAGCAGTACTTC.

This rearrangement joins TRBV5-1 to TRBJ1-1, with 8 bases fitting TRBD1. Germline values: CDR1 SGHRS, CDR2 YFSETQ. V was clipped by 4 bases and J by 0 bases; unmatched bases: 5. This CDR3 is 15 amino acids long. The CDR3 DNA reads TGCGCCAGCAGCCTTCGACAGGGGCTGAACACTGAAGCTTTCTTT. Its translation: CASSLRQGLNTEAFF.

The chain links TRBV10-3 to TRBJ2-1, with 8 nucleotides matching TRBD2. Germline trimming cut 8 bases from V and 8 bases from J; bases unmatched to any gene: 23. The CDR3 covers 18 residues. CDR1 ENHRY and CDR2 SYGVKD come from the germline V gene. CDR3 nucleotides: TGTGCCATCTCGGGGGGGCTGGGAGCGGGGCTCAGAGGAGATGAGCAGTTCTTC. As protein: CAISGGLGAGLRGDEQFF.

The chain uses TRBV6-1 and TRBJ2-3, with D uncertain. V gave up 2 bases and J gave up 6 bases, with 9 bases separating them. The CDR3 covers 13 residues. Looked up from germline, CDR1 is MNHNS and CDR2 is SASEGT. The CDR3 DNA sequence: TGTGCCAGCAGTGAACAAACAGCGGATACGCAGTATTTT. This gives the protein CASSEQTADTQYF.

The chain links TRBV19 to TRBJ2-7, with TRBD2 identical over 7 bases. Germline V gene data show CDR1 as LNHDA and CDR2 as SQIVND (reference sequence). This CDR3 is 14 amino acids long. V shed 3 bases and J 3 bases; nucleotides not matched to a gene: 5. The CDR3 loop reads CASSIGRESYEQYF. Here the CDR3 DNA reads TGTGCCAGTAGTATCGGGCGGGAGAGCTACGAGCAGTACTTC.

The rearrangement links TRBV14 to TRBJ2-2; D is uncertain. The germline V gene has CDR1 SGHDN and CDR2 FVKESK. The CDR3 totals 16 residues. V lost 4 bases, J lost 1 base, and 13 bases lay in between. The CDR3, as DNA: TGTGCCAGCAGCCCTCTCGCCGGGTGGAACACCGGGGAGCTGTTTTTT. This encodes CASSPLAGWNTGELFF.

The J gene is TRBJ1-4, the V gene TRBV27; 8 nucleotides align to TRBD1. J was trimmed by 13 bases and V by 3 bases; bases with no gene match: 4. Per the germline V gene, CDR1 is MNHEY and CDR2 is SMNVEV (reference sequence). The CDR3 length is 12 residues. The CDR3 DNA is TGTGCCAGCAGTTTCCTCGGACAGGGACTGTTTTTT. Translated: CASSFLGQGLFF. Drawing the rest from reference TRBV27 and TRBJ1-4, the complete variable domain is EAQVTQNPRYLITVTGKKLTVTCSQNMNHEYMSWYRQDPGLGLRQIYYSMNVEVTDKGDVPEGYKVSRKEKRNFPLILESPSPNQTSLYFCASSFLGQGLFFGSGTQLSVL.

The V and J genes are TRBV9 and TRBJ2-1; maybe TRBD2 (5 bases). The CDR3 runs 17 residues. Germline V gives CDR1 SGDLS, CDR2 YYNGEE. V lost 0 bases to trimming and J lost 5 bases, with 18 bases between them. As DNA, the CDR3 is TGTGCCAGCAGCGTAGAGCTTCATGCCGGGAACAACAATGAGCAGTTCTTC. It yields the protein CASSVELHAGNNNEQFF.

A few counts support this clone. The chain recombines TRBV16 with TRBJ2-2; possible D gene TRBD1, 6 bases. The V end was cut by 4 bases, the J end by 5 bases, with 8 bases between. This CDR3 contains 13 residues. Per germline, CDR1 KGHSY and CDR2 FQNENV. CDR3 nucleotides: TGTGCCAGCAGCCGGACAGTGACCGGGGAGCTGTTTTTT. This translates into CASSRTVTGELFF.

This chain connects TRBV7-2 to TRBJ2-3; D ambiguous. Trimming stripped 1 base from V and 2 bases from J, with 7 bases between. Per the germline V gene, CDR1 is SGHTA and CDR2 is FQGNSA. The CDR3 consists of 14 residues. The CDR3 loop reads CASSLDYITDTQYF. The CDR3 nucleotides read TGTGCCAGCAGCTTAGACTACATCACAGATACGCAGTATTTT.

In nucleotides, the CDR3 is TGTGCCAGCAGCTCACCCATTGGACAGAGGAAAGCTTTCTTT. Protein: CASSSPIGQRKAFF. The chain recombines TRBV7-2 with TRBJ1-1, with D maybe TRBD1 (6 bases). Germline CDR1 SGHTA, CDR2 FQGNSA. V lost 4 bases and J lost 9, with 18 bases in between. The CDR3 sequence is 14 residues long.

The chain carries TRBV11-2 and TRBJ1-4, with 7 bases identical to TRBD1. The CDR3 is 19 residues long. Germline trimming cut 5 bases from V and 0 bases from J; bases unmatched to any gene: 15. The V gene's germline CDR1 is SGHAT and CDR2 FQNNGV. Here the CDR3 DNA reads TGTGCCAGCAGCCACTACAGGGGCCCCGGCCCTGCAACTAATGAAAAACTGTTTTTT. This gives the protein CASSHYRGPGPATNEKLFF.

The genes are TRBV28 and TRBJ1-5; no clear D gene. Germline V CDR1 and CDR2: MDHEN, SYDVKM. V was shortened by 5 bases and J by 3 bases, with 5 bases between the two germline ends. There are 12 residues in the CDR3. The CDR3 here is CASSRVNQPQHF. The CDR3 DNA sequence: TGTGCCAGCAGTCGAGTCAATCAGCCCCAGCATTTT.

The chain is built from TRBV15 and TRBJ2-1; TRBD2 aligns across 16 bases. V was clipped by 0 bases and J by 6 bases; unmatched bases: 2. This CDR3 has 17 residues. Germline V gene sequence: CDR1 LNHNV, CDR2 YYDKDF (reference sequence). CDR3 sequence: CATSRDGTSGRANEQFF. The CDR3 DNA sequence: TGTGCCACCAGCAGAGATGGGACTAGCGGGAGGGCCAATGAGCAGTTCTTC.

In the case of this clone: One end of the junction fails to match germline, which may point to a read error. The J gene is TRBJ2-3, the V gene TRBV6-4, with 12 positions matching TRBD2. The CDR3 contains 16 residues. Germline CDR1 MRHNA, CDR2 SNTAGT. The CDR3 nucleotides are TGTGCCAGCAGTGAGTCGACTAGCGGGGGCACAAATACGCAGTATTTT. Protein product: CASSESTSGGTNTQYF.

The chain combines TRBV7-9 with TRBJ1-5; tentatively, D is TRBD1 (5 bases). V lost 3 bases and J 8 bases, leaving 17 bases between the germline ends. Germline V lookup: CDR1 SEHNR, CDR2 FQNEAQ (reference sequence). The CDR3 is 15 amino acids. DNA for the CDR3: TGTGCCAGCAGCTTCGGGTCAGGGAATAATAAGCCCCAGCATTTT. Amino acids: CASSFGSGNNKPQHF. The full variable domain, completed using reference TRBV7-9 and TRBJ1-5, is DTGVSQNPRHKITKRGQNVTFRCDPISEHNRLYWYRQTLGQGPEFLTYFQNEAQLEKSRLLSDRFSAERPKGSFSTLEIQRTEQGDSAMYLCASSFGSGNNKPQHFGDGTRLSIL.

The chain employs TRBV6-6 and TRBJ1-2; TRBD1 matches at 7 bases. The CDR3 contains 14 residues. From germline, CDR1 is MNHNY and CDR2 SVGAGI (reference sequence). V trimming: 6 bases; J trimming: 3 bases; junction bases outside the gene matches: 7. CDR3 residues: CASSRKTGYYGYTF. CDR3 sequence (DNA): TGTGCCAGCAGCCGTAAGACAGGGTACTATGGCTACACCTTC.

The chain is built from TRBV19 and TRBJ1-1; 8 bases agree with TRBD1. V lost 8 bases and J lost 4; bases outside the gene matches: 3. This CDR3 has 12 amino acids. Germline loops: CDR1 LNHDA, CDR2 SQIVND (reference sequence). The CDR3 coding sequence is TGTGCCAGTCGGCAGGGGGCCACTGAAGCTTTCTTT. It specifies CASRQGATEAFF. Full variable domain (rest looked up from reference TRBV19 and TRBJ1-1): DGGITQSPKYLFRKEGQNVTLSCEQNLNHDAMYWYRQDPGQGLRLIYYSQIVNDFQKGDIAEGYSVSREKKESFPLTVTSAQKNPTAFYLCASRQGATEAFFGQGTRLTVV.

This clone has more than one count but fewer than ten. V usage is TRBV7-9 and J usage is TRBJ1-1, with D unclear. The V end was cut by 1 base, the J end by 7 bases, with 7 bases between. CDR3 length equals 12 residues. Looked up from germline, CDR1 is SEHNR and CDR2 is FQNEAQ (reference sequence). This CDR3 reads CASSLVSVEAFF. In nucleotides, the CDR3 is TGTGCCAGCAGCTTAGTATCCGTTGAAGCTTTCTTT.

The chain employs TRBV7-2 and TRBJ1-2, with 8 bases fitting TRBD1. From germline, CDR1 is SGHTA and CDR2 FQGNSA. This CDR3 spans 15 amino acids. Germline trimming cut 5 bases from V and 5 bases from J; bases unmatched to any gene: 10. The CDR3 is CASSRDRWGPYGYTF. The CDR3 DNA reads TGTGCCAGCAGCCGGGACAGGTGGGGCCCGTATGGCTACACCTTC.